The 21 T cell receptor beta chains listed next were all sequenced from one sample in a study of T cell clones after liver transplantation. Some clones are missing from TCRdb's copy, which holds only in-frame ones; the method was immunoSEQ multiplex PCR. The table has tens of thousands of clones, approximately 92% seen once. This material consisted of CD4+ T cells from blood, taken 25 months after liver transplant. Receptor source: a human patient who received a liver transplant. Some T cells may arise from the graft donor.

There are a few counts of this clone. The chain uses TRBV5-8 and TRBJ2-7; TRBD1 aligns across 8 bases. The junction had 14 bases not matched to a gene; V was cut back by 2 bases and J by 4 bases. CDR1 is SGHTS and CDR2 is YDEGEE in the germline V gene. This CDR3 spans 17 amino acids. CDR3 sequence: CASSFSSRDRPRYEQYF. In DNA, the CDR3 is TGTGCCAGCAGCTTCTCTTCCCGGGACAGGCCCCGATACGAGCAGTACTTC.

The J gene is TRBJ1-5, the V gene TRBV7-2; D is possibly TRBD1 (5 bases). This CDR3 spans 15 amino acids. Between the trimmed V and J ends, which lost 3 bases and 1 base, there was a span of 10 bases. Germline V CDR1 and CDR2: SGHTA, FQGNSA. CDR3 in amino acids: CASSFRWDSNQPQHF. The DNA for the CDR3 is TGTGCCAGCAGCTTCCGCTGGGACAGCAATCAGCCCCAGCATTTT.

V gene TRBV5-1 combines with J gene TRBJ2-1; 10 bases are shared with TRBD2. The CDR3 length is 15 residues. V dropped 2 bases and J dropped 5; count of bases not matched to a gene: 4. Germline V gene lookup returns CDR1 SGHRS and CDR2 YFSETQ. CDR3 nucleotide sequence: TGCGCCAGCAGCTTTTCTAGCGGGAGCCACAATGAGCAGTTCTTC. Encoded protein: CASSFSSGSHNEQFF.

V and J are TRBV5-1 and TRBJ2-7, with TRBD2 matching 8 bases. V shed 0 bases and J 2 bases; nucleotides not matched to a gene: 4. This CDR3 has 15 amino acids. Germline CDR1 and CDR2: SGHRS and YFSETQ. CDR3 region: CASSLVSSGPYEQYF. The CDR3 DNA sequence: TGCGCCAGCAGCTTGGTATCTAGCGGGCCCTACGAGCAGTACTTC.

This clone has only one observation. The chain uses TRBV5-1 and TRBJ1-2; the match to TRBD1 covers 9 bases. Trimming at V came to 2 bases and at J to 4 bases, leaving 12 bases not matched to a gene. CDR3 length equals 17 residues. The germline V gene encodes CDR1 SGHRS and CDR2 YFSETQ. CDR3 DNA: TGCGCCAGCAGCTTAGTGACGGGCCCGACAGGGGGCTATGGCTACACCTTC. The encoded protein is CASSLVTGPTGGYGYTF.

This clone was detected only once. The chain recombines TRBV5-1 with TRBJ2-6; 9 bases align to TRBD1. This CDR3 is 16 amino acids long. The V gene end was trimmed by 4 bases and the J gene end by 4 bases; junction bases not matched to a gene: 6. CDR1 SGHRS and CDR2 YFSETQ come from the germline V gene. Written as DNA, the CDR3 is TGCGCCAGCAGCCCCGACAGGGGGACCGGGGCCAACGTCCTGACTTTC. This encodes CASSPDRGTGANVLTF. Drawing the rest from reference TRBV5-1 and TRBJ2-6, the complete variable domain is KAGVTQTPRYLIKTRGQQVTLSCSPISGHRSVSWYQQTPGQGLQFLFEYFSETQRNKGNFPGRFSGRQFSNSRSEMNVSTLELGDSALYLCASSPDRGTGANVLTFGAGSRLTVL.

The chain carries TRBV15 and TRBJ2-2, with a tentative D call TRBD2 (5 bases). Germline V CDR1 and CDR2: LNHNV, YYDKDF (reference sequence). Trimming left V 0 bases short and J 6 bases short, with 17 bases between. This CDR3 contains 17 residues. DNA of the CDR3: TGTGCCACCAGCAGAGATCTTCCCACTAGTGGGGCCGGGGAGCTGTTTTTT. It yields the protein CATSRDLPTSGAGELFF.

The V call is TRBV7-2, the J call TRBJ1-2, with 8 bases identical to TRBD1. The CDR3 consists of 17 residues. CDR1 is SGHTA, CDR2 FQGNSA, per germline. V gave up 5 bases and J gave up 6 bases; unmatched junction bases: 17. The CDR3 reads CASSMDRVLQKVNGYTF. The CDR3 DNA sequence: TGTGCCAGCAGCATGGACAGGGTACTTCAAAAAGTCAATGGCTACACCTTC. The variable domain in full, with the rest retrieved from reference TRBV7-2 and TRBJ1-2, is GAGVSQSPSNKVTEKGKDVELRCDPISGHTALYWYRQSLGQGLEFLIYFQGNSAPDKSGLPSDRFSAERTGGSVSTLTIQRTQQEDSAVYLCASSMDRVLQKVNGYTFGSGTRLTVV.

This clone appeared once. The rearrangement joins TRBV2 to TRBJ2-7; no reliable D call. CDR1 is SNHLY, CDR2 FYNNEI, per germline. The CDR3 loop spans 12 amino acids. Between the trimmed V and J ends, which lost 7 bases and 2 bases, there was a span of 9 bases. This CDR3 is CASTADTYEQYF. The CDR3 DNA sequence: TGTGCCAGCACGGCGGATACCTACGAGCAGTACTTC.

The rearrangement uses TRBV30 and TRBJ2-3; 11 bases line up with TRBD2. Germline CDR1 reads GTSNPN; CDR2 reads SVGIG (reference sequence). There are 15 residues in the CDR3. J gave up 5 bases and V 2 bases, and 6 bases lay outside the gene matches. This CDR3 reads CAWSLAGGGEDTQYF. DNA of the CDR3: TGTGCCTGGAGTCTAGCGGGAGGAGGCGAAGATACGCAGTATTTT.

The chain is built from TRBV19 and TRBJ2-5; D remains ambiguous. Germline V gene sequence: CDR1 LNHDA, CDR2 SQIVND (reference sequence). Trimming removed 1 base at V and 5 bases at J, with 11 bases between. The CDR3 totals 14 residues. CDR3 sequence: CASSIGTHGETQYF. CDR3 nucleotides: TGTGCCAGTAGTATAGGAACCCATGGGGAGACCCAGTACTTC.

The J gene is TRBJ2-1, the V gene TRBV14, with 12 bases identical to TRBD2. J was trimmed by 4 bases and V by 0 bases; bases with no gene match: 13. Germline lookup yields CDR1 SGHDN and CDR2 FVKESK. The CDR3 spans 20 residues. In DNA form, the CDR3 reads TGTGCCAGCAGCCAAGACCGAGCCGGGACTAGCGGGTTGAGATACAATGAGCAGTTCTTC. Residues: CASSQDRAGTSGLRYNEQFF.

The chain carries TRBV7-2 and TRBJ2-2; maybe TRBD2 (5 bases). The CDR3 extends over 13 amino acids. Germline V gives CDR1 SGHTA, CDR2 FQGNSA. Trimming took off 2 bases at V and 7 bases at J, with 8 bases between the two ends. CDR3: CASSLLRVGELFF. The CDR3 coding sequence is TGTGCCAGCAGCTTACTGAGGGTCGGGGAGCTGTTTTTT. The entire variable domain, with the rest obtained from reference TRBV7-2 and TRBJ2-2, is as follows: GAGVSQSPSNKVTEKGKDVELRCDPISGHTALYWYRQSLGQGLEFLIYFQGNSAPDKSGLPSDRFSAERTGGSVSTLTIQRTQQEDSAVYLCASSLLRVGELFFGEGSRLTVL.

The V gene is TRBV6-5, the J gene TRBJ2-7; the D is unclear. The CDR3 consists of 13 residues. Trimming stripped 6 bases from V and 2 bases from J, with 11 bases between. Germline CDR1 is MNHEY and CDR2 is SVGAGI. CDR3 nucleotide sequence: TGTGCCAGCAGCCTAGGAGCCCCCTACGAGCAGTACTTC. Translated: CASSLGAPYEQYF.

The sample holds one count of this clone. V and J are TRBV4-3 and TRBJ2-5; weak D call: TRBD2 (5 bases). Deletions cut 2 bases from V and 2 bases from J, with 9 bases between. Germline assignment: CDR1 LGHNA and CDR2 YSLEER. This CDR3 region has 14 residues. In DNA form, the CDR3 reads TGCGCCAGCAGCCAACTCCGGGGACAAGAGACCCAGTACTTC. Translated, it gives CASSQLRGQETQYF.

The chain recombines TRBV5-6 with TRBJ2-7, with a possible D match to TRBD2 (5 bases). Trimming pared 2 bases from V and 2 bases from J, leaving 11 bases between. Germline CDR1 and CDR2: SGHDT and YYEEEE. CDR3 length: 14 residues. The CDR3 here is CASSFGLVAYEQYF. In DNA form, the CDR3 reads TGTGCCAGCAGCTTTGGACTCGTAGCCTACGAGCAGTACTTC.

The chain is built from TRBV19 and TRBJ2-5; a possible D gene is TRBD2 (6 bases). There are 12 residues in the CDR3. Per germline, CDR1 LNHDA and CDR2 SQIVND (reference sequence). Trimming left V 3 bases short and J 10 bases short, with 12 bases between. CDR3: CASSIGSGDQYF. The CDR3 coding sequence is TGTGCCAGTAGTATCGGATCGGGGGACCAGTACTTC. The full variable domain, rest sourced from reference TRBV19 and TRBJ2-5, is DGGITQSPKYLFRKEGQNVTLSCEQNLNHDAMYWYRQDPGQGLRLIYYSQIVNDFQKGDIAEGYSVSREKKESFPLTVTSAQKNPTAFYLCASSIGSGDQYFGPGTRLLVL.

The chain links TRBV15 to TRBJ1-4; D remains ambiguous. The germline V gene has CDR1 LNHNV and CDR2 YYDKDF (reference sequence). V lost 0 bases and J lost 4, with 9 bases in between. The CDR3 consists of 15 residues. CDR3 coding DNA: TGTGCCACCAGCAGAGATATTGGGAATAATGAAAAACTGTTTTTT. It specifies CATSRDIGNNEKLFF. The variable domain in full, completed from reference TRBV15 and TRBJ1-4, reads DAMVIQNPRYQVTQFGKPVTLSCSQTLNHNVMYWYQQKSSQAPKLLFHYYDKDFNNEADTPDNFQSRRPNTSFCFLDIRSPGLGDTAMYLCATSRDIGNNEKLFFGSGTQLSVL.

This chain uses TRBV5-4 with TRBJ1-2; D call uncertain. The CDR3 spans 16 residues. V lost 0 bases and J lost 0, with 12 bases in between. Germline V gene data show CDR1 as SGHNT and CDR2 as YYREEE (reference sequence). The CDR3 sequence is CASSLAFSATNYGYTF. The CDR3 DNA reads as TGTGCCAGCAGCTTGGCGTTTTCGGCAACTAACTATGGCTACACCTTC.

The chain employs TRBV5-1 and TRBJ1-4; the match to TRBD1 covers 7 bases. In germline, CDR1 is SGHRS, CDR2 YFSETQ. The CDR3 has 14 residues. The ends lost 4 bases at V and 4 bases at J; junction bases unmatched: 4. CDR3 amino acids: CASSTGTVNEKLFF. DNA of the CDR3: TGCGCCAGCAGCACGGGGACAGTTAATGAAAAACTGTTTTTT.

The chain carries TRBV29-1 and TRBJ2-5; D may be TRBD2 (6 bases). This CDR3 contains 16 residues. Per the germline V gene, CDR1 is SQVTM and CDR2 is ANQGSEA. With 6 bases removed from V and 5 bases from J, the gap between germline ends came to 25 bases. Written as DNA, the CDR3 is TGCAGCGTCCGTTCTGGGGAGCCCCGTCGGGAGGAGACCCAGTACTTC. Its translation: CSVRSGEPRREETQYF.